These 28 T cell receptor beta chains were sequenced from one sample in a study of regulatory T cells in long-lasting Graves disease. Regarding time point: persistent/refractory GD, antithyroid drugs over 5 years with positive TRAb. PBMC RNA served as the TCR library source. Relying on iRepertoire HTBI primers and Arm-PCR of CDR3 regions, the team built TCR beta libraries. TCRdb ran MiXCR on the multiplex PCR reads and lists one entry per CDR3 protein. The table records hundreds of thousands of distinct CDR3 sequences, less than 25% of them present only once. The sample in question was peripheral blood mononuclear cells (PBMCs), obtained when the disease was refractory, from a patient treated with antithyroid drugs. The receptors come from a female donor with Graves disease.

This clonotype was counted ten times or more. The DNA of the CDR3 is TGTGCCAGCAGTTTAGCGCCAGGGCTAGGCTACGAGCAGTACTTC. Translated, it gives CASSLAPGLGYEQYF. The chain uses TRBV12-3 or TRBV12-4 and TRBJ2-7, with D possibly TRBD1 on 5 matching bases. V shed 0 bases and J shed 3 bases, with 12 bases lying between them. This CDR3 is 15 amino acids long.

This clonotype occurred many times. CDR3 nucleotides: TGTGCCACCAGTGATTTTGATACGAACTATGGCTACACCTTC. It yields the protein CATSDFDTNYGYTF. The chain joins TRBV24-1 to TRBJ1-2; the D is unclear. Germline CDR1 and CDR2: KGHDR and SFDVKD. The CDR3 extends over 14 amino acids. Deletions cut 1 base from V and 2 bases from J, with 7 bases between.

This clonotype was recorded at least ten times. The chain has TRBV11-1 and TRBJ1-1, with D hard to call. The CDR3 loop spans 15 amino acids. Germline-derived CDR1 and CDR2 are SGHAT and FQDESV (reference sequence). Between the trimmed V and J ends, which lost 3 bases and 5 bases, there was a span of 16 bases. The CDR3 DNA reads TGTGCCAGCAGCTTTTTATGTGTAATTCGGACTGAAGCTTTCTTT. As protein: CASSFLCVIRTEAFF. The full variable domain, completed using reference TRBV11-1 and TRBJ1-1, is EAEVAQSPRYKITEKSQAVAFWCDPISGHATLYWYRQILGQGPELLVQFQDESVVDDSQLPKDRFSAERLKGVDSTLKIQPAELGDSAMYLCASSFLCVIRTEAFFGQGTRLTVV.

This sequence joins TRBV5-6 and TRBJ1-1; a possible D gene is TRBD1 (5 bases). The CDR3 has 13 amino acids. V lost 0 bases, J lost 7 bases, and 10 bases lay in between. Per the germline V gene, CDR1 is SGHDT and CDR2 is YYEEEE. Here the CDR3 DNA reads TGTGCCAGCAGCTTGGTAGGGGTCGGTGAAGCTTTCTTT. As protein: CASSLVGVGEAFF.

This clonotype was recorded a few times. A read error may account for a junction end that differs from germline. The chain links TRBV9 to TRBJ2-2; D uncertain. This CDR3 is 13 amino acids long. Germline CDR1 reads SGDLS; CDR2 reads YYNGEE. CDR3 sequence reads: CASSPSNAGELFF. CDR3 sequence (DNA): TGTGCCAGCAGCCCCTCGAACGCCGGGGAGCTGTTTTTT.

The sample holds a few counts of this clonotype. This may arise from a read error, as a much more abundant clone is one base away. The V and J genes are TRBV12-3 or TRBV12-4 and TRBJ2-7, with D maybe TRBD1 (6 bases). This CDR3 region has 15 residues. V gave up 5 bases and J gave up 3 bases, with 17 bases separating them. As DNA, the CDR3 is TGTGCCAGCAGTGACTCCGACAGGACCTACTACGAGCAGTACTTC. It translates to CASSDSDRTYYEQYF.

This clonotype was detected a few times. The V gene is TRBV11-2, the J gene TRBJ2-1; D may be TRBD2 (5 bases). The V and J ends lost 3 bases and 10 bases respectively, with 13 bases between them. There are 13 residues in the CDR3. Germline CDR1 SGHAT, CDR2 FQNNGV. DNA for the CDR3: TGTGCCAGCAGCTTTGGGAGAAGTACGGAGCAGTTCTTC. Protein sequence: CASSFGRSTEQFF.

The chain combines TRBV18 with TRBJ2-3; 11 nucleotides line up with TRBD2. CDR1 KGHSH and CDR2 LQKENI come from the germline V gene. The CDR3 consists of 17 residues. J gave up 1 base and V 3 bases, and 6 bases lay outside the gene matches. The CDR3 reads CASSPMTSGIRTDTQYF. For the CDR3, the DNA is TGTGCCAGCTCACCTATGACTAGCGGGATTCGCACAGATACGCAGTATTTT.

The DNA for the CDR3 is TGTGCCAGCGGCTCCCCCCGTCGCCAAGGGGGTCTGAAGCGGGGGGCCTACGAGCAGTACTTC. As protein: CASGSPRRQGGLKRGAYEQYF. The V and J genes are TRBV7-9 and TRBJ2-7, with 9 nucleotides matching TRBD2. Unmatched junction bases numbered 28, after V lost 8 bases and J lost 2 bases. CDR1 is SEHNR, CDR2 FQNEAQ, per germline (reference sequence). The CDR3 is 21 amino acids.

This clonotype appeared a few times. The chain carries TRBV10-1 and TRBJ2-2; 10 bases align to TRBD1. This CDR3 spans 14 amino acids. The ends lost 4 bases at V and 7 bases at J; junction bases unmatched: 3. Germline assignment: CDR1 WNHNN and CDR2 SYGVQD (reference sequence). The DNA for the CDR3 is TGCGCCAGCAGTGGACAGGGGGCAAGCGGGGAGCTGTTTTTT. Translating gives CASSGQGASGELFF.

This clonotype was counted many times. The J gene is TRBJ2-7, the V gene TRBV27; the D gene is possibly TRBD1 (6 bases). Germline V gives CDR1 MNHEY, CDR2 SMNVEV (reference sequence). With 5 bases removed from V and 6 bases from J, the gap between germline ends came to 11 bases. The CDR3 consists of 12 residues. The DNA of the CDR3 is TGTGCCAGCAGTCTCACAGGGCGCGAGCAGTACTTC. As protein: CASSLTGREQYF.

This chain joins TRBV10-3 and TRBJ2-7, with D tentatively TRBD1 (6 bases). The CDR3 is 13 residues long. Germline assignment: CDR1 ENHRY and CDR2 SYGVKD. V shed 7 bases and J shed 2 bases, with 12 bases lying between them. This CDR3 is CAIKEGGPYEQYF. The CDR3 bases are TGTGCCATCAAGGAAGGGGGTCCCTACGAGCAGTACTTC.

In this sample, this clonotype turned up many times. CDR3 sequence (DNA): TGTGCCAGCAGTTACTCGAGGGCTGCGATTTTCGGCTATGGCTACACCTTC. The encoded protein is CASSYSRAAIFGYGYTF. The chain links TRBV6-5 to TRBJ1-2; D is uncertain. Per the germline V gene, CDR1 is MNHEY and CDR2 is SVGAGI. The CDR3 runs to 17 residues. Trimming shortened V by 0 bases and J by 4 bases, and 18 bases separated the two germline ends.

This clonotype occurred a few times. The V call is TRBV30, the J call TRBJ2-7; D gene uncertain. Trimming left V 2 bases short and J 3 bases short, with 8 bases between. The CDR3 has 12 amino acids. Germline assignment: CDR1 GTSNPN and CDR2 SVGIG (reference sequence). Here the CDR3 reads CAWSRTNYEQYF. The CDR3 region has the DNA TGTGCCTGGAGTAGGACCAACTACGAGCAGTACTTC.

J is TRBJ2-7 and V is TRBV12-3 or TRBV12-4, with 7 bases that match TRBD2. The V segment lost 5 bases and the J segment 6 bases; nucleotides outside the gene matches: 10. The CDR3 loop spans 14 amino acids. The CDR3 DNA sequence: TGTGCCAGCAGTCAGTCTAGCGGTCGGGTCGAGCAGTACTTC. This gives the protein CASSQSSGRVEQYF.

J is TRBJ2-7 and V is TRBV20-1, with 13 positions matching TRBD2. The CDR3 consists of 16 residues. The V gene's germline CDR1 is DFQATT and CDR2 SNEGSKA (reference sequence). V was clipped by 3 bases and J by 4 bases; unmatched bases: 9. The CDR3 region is CSASGLAGALGYEQYF. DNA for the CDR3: TGCAGTGCTAGTGGACTAGCGGGAGCGTTGGGGTACGAGCAGTACTTC.

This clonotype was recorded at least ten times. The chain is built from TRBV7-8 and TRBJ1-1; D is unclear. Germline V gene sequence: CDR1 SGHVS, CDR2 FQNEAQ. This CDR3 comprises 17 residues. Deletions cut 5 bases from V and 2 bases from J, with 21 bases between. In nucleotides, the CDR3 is TGTGCCAGCAGCCTAGTTGGCTGGGCAGGAGGAAACACTGAAGCTTTCTTT. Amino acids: CASSLVGWAGGNTEAFF.

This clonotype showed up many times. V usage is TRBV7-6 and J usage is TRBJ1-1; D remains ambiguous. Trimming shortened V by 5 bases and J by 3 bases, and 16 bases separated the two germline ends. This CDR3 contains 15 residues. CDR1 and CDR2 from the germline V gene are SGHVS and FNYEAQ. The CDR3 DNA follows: TGTGCCAGCAGCCCCGAGCGGGGAAGGGACACTGAAGCTTTCTTT. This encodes CASSPERGRDTEAFF. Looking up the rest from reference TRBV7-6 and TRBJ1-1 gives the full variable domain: GAGVSQSPRYKVTKRGQDVALRCDPISGHVSLYWYRQALGQGPEFLTYFNYEAQQDKSGLPNDRFSAERPEGSISTLTIQRTEQRDSAMYRCASSPERGRDTEAFFGQGTRLTVV.

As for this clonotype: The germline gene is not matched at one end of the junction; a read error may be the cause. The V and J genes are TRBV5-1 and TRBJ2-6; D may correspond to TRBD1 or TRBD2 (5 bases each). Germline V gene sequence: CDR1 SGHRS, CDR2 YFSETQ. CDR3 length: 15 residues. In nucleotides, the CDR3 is TGTGCCAGCAGTTATGGGGGCTCTGGGGCCAACGTCCTGACTTTC. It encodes CASSYGGSGANVLTF.

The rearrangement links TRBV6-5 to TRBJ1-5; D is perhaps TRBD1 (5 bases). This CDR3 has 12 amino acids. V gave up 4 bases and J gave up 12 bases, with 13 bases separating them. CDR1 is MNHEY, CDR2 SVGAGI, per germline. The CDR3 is CASSSTVRGQHF. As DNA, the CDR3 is TGTGCCAGCAGTTCAACCGTGAGGGGCCAGCATTTT.

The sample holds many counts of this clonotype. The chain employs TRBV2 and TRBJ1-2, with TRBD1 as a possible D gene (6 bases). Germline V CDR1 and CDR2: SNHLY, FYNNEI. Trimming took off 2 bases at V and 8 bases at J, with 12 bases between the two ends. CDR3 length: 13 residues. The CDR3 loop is CASSESRGGGYTF. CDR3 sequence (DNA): TGTGCCAGCAGTGAAAGTCGAGGGGGGGGCTACACCTTC.

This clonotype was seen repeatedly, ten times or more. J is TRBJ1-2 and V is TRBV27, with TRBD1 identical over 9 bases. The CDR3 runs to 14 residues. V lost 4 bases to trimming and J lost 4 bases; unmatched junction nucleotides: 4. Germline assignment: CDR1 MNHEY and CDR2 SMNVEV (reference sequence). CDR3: CASSSGQGAYGYTF. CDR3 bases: TGTGCCAGCAGTTCGGGACAGGGCGCCTATGGCTACACCTTC.

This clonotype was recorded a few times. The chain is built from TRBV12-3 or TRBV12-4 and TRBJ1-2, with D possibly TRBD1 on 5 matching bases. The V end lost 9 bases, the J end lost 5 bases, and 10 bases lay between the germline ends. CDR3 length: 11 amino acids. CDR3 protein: CASDGAYGYTF. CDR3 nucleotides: TGTGCCAGTGACGGGGCTTATGGCTACACCTTC.

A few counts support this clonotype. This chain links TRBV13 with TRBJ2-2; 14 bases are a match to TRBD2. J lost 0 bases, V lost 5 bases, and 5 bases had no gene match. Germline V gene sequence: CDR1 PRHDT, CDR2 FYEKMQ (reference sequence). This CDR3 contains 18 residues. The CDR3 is CASSKTSGRASNTGELFF. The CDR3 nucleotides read TGTGCCAGCAGCAAGACTAGCGGGAGGGCTTCGAACACCGGGGAGCTGTTTTTT. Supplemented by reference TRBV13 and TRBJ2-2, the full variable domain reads AAGVIQSPRHLIKEKRETATLKCYPIPRHDTVYWYQQGPGQDPQFLISFYEKMQSDKGSIPDRFSAQQFSDYHSELNMSSLELGDSALYFCASSKTSGRASNTGELFFGEGSRLTVL.

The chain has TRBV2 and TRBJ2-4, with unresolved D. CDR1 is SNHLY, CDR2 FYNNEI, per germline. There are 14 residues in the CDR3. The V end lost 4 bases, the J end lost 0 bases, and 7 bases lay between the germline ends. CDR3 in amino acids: CASSVILAKNIQYF. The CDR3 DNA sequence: TGTGCCAGCAGTGTTATTTTAGCCAAAAACATTCAGTACTTC.

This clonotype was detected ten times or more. CDR3 loop: CAISESWAAYTGELFF. The DNA for the CDR3 is TGTGCCATCAGTGAGTCTTGGGCAGCGTACACCGGGGAGCTGTTTTTT. The chain has TRBV10-3 and TRBJ2-2; unclear D gene. V was trimmed by 0 bases and J by 3 bases, leaving 11 bases between them. Germline CDR1 reads ENHRY; CDR2 reads SYGVKD. The CDR3 consists of 16 residues.

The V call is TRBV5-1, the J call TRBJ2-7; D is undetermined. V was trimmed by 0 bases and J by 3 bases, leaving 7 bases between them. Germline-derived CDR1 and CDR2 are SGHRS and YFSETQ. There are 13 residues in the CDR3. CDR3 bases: TGCGCCAGCAGCTTGGACCTCTTCTACGAGCAGTACTTC. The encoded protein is CASSLDLFYEQYF.

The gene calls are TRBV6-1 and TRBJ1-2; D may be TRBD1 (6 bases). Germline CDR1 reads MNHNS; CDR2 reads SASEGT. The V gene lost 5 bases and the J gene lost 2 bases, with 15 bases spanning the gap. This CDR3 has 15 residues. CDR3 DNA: TGTGCCAGCAGTCGGACCGGGACACCGAACTATGGCTACACCTTC. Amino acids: CASSRTGTPNYGYTF.